This TCR beta chain came from a study of regulatory and conventional T cells in RAG deficiency. The study, taken as a whole, reports: RAG-deficient patients showed markedly lower Shannon entropy and higher Simpson indices than control T-cell subsets. In Omenn syndrome, Treg and Tconv repertoires overlapped >80%. Sorted Omenn CD25-high CD127-low cells may not be bona fide Tregs.

In germline, CDR1 is SGDLS, CDR2 YYNGEE. This CDR3 comprises 15 residues. Germline trimming cut 4 bases from V and 2 bases from J; bases unmatched to any gene: 8. Assay: immunoSEQ multiplex PCR; the TCRdb copy retains only in-frame clones and omits some. Found here are more than 30,000 clones, around 90% of them singletons; the top ten hold 5% to 6.5%. With respect to this clone: Its target is unknown.

The same specimen was also included in a second study, on regulatory T cells. This second study notes: Primers: 52 TRBV forward and 13 TRBJ reverse. Patient repertoires had restricted TRB V-J pairs and skewed V and J usage, most in Tregs.

This TCR derives from a human donor in good health. This chain links TRBV9 with TRBJ2-7, with 8 bases lining up with TRBD2. Sequencing was done on a sample of CD8+ T cells sorted from blood. CDR3 nucleotides: TGTGCCAGCAGCTCCCGAGCGGGAGAGACCTACGAGCAGTACTTC. Residues: CASSSRAGETYEQYF.